Listed here is a single T cell receptor (beta chain). This entry comes from a study of T-cell reconstitution after alpha-beta-depleted transplantation in children. The CDR3 has 11 residues. V shed 11 bases and J shed 3 bases, with 10 bases lying between them. The germline gives CDR1 SGHAT, CDR2 FQNNGV. Unique molecular identifiers were incorporated into the prepared TCRbeta library. TCRdb analysed the PCR reads with MiXCR anew, one entry per CDR3 protein. This table has some 550,000 distinct CDR3 sequences, approximately 16% appearing once. The V gene is TRBV11-2, the J gene TRBJ2-5; D is perhaps TRBD1 (6 bases). This TCR was sampled from a human donor who donated a stem cell graft to a child with acute lymphoblastic leukemia. Sample: PBMCs from the stem cell graft donor, taken from the stem cell graft. For the CDR3, the DNA is TGTGCCTACAGGGCAAAAGAGACCCAGTACTTC. Protein product: CAYRAKETQYF.